This TCR beta chain was documented in a study of T-cell memory formation after mild COVID-19. TCRdb independently ran MiXCR on the 5' RACE reads; one entry per CDR3 protein. The sample records tens of thousands of distinct CDR3 sequences, around 7.2% being singletons. This clonotype was counted many times. Its matching antigen is unknown. Overall study findings and caveats: CD4/CD8 balance held among clones contracting day 15 to 85, and later expanders leaned CD4+. Certain responding clones were present in pre-infection memory, suggesting participation of cross-reactive memory.

The CDR3 runs 13 residues. CDR1 is SGHTA, CDR2 FQGNSA, per germline. Deletions cut 3 bases from V and 6 bases from J, with 11 bases between. V and J are TRBV7-2 and TRBJ1-2, with D hard to call. This clonotype was sampled from a young man who had mild COVID-19 (a few samples of this study predate the infection). Cell type and time point are not known. Source material: PBMCs or a T cell subset sorted from them (not recorded which). CDR3 region: CASSLEGGNGYTF. The CDR3 nucleotides read TGTGCCAGCAGCTTGGAGGGAGGGAATGGCTACACCTTC.